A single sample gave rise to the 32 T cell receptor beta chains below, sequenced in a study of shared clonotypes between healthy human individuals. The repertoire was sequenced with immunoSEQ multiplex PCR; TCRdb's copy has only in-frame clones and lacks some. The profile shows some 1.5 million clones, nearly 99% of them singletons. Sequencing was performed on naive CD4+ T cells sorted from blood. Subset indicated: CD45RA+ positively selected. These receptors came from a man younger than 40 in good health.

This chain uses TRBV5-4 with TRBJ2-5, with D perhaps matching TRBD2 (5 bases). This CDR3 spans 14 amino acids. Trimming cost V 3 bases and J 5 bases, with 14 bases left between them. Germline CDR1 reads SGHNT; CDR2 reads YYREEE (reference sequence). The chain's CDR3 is CASSSTRGGETQYF. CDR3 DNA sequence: TGTGCCAGCAGCTCCACACGGGGTGGGGAGACCCAGTACTTC.

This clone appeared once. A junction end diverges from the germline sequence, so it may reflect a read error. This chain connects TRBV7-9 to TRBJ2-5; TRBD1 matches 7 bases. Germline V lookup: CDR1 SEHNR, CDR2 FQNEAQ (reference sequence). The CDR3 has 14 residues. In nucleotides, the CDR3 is TGTGCCAGCACCTTAAGGGACAGACAAGAGACCCAGTACTTC. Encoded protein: CASTLRDRQETQYF. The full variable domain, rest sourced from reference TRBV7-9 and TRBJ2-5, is DTGVSQNPRHKITKRGQNVTFRCDPISEHNRLYWYRQTLGQGPEFLTYFQNEAQLEKSRLLSDRFSAERPKGSFSTLEIQRTEQGDSAMYLCASTLRDRQETQYFGPGTRLLVL.

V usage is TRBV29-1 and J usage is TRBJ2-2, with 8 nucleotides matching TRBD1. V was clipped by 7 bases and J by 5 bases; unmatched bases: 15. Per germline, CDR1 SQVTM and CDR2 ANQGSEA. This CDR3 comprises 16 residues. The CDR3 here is CSGRISGGLKTGELFF. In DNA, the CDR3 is TGCAGCGGACGAATTTCAGGGGGCTTGAAGACCGGGGAGCTGTTTTTT.

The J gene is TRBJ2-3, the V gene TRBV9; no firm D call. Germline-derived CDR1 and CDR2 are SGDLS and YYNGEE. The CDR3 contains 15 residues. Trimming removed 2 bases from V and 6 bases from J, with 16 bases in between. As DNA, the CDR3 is TGTGCCAGCAGCGTCGCGACTGGAATTGGGGATACGCAGTATTTT. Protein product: CASSVATGIGDTQYF.

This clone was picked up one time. The CDR3 DNA reads as TGTGCCTGGAGCAAAAGGGCTAGCGGGCGATACGAGCAGTACTTC. This gives the protein CAWSKRASGRYEQYF. The chain is built from TRBV30 and TRBJ2-7; 8 positions agree with TRBD2. Trimming removed 3 bases from V and 4 bases from J; junction bases left unmatched: 11. The V gene's germline CDR1 is GTSNPN and CDR2 SVGIG (reference sequence). The CDR3 runs 15 residues.

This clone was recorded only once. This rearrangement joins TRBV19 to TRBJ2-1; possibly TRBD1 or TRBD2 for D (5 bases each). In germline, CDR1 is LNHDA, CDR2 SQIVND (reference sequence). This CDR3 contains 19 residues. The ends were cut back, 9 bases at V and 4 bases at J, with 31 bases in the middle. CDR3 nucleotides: TGTGCCAGCCATTATGACTACAGGAGGTCTAATTCGGGTTACAATGAGCAGTTCTTC. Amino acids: CASHYDYRRSNSGYNEQFF.

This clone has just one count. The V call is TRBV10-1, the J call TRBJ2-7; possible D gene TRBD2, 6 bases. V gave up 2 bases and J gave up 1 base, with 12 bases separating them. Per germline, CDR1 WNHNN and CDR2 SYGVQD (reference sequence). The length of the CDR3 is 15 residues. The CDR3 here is CASSEEVSGSYEQYF. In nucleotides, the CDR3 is TGCGCCAGCAGTGAGGAGGTTAGCGGTTCCTACGAGCAGTACTTC.

CDR3 bases: TGCGCCAGCAGCTTAGGGACAGGGCCCCTTGGTACGCAGTATTTT. It is translated as CASSLGTGPLGTQYF. The gene calls are TRBV5-1 and TRBJ2-3; the match to TRBD1 covers 9 bases. With 2 bases clipped from V and 8 bases from J, the junction kept 9 bases outside the gene matches. This CDR3 is built from 15 residues. CDR1 and CDR2 (germline): SGHRS, YFSETQ. The entire variable domain, with the rest obtained from reference TRBV5-1 and TRBJ2-3, is as follows: KAGVTQTPRYLIKTRGQQVTLSCSPISGHRSVSWYQQTPGQGLQFLFEYFSETQRNKGNFPGRFSGRQFSNSRSEMNVSTLELGDSALYLCASSLGTGPLGTQYFGPGTRLTVL.

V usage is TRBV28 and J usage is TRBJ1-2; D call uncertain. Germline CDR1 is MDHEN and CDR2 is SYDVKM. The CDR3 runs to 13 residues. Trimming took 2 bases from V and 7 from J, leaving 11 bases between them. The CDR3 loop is CASSLMAFLGYTF. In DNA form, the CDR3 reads TGTGCCAGCAGTTTAATGGCCTTTCTTGGCTACACCTTC.

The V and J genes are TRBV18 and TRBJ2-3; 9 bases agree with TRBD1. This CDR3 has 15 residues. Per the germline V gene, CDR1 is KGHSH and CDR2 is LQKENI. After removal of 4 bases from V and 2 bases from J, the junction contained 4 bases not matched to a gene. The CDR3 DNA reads TGTGCCAGCTCACGCGGGACAGGGACCACAGATACGCAGTATTTT. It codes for CASSRGTGTTDTQYF. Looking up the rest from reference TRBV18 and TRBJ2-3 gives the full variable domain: NAGVMQNPRHLVRRRGQEARLRCSPMKGHSHVYWYRQLPEEGLKFMVYLQKENIIDESGMPKERFSAEFPKEGPSILRIQQVVRGDSAAYFCASSRGTGTTDTQYFGPGTRLTVL.

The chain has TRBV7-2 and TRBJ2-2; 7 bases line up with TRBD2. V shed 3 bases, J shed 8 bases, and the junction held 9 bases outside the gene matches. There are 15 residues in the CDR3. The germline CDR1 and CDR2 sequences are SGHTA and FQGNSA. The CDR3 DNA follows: TGTGCCAGCAGCTTCCCCCTCGGGGGGAGGGGGGAGCTGTTTTTT. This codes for CASSFPLGGRGELFF.

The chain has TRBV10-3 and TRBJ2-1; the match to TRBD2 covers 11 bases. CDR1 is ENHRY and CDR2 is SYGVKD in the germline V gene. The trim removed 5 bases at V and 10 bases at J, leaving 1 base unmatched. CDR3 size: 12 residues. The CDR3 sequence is CAISTSGREQFF. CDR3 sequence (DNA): TGTGCCATCAGTACTAGCGGGAGAGAGCAGTTCTTC.

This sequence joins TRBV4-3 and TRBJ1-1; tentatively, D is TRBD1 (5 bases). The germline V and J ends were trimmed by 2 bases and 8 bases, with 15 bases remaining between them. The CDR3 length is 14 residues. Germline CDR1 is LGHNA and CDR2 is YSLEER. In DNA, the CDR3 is TGCGCCAGCAGCCAACATAATGGGGGTCAAGAAGCTTTCTTT. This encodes CASSQHNGGQEAFF.

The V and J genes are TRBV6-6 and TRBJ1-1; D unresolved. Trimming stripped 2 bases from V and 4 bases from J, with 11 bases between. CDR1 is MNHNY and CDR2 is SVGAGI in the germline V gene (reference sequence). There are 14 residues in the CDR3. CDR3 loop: CASSYLQAPTEAFF. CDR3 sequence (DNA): TGTGCCAGCAGTTACCTTCAGGCACCCACTGAAGCTTTCTTT.

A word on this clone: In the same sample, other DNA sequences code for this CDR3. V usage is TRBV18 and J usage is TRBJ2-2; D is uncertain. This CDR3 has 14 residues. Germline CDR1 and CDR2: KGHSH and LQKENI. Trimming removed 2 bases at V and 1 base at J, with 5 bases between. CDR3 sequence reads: CASSPKGNTGELFF. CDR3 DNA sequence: TGTGCCAGCTCACCAAAGGGGAACACCGGGGAGCTGTTTTTT.

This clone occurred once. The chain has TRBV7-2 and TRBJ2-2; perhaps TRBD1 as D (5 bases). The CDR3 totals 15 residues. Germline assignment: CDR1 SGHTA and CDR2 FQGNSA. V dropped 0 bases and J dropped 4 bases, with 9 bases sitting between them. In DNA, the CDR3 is TGTGCCAGCAGCTTAGCGCTAGGGGTCACCGGGGAGCTGTTTTTT. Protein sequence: CASSLALGVTGELFF.

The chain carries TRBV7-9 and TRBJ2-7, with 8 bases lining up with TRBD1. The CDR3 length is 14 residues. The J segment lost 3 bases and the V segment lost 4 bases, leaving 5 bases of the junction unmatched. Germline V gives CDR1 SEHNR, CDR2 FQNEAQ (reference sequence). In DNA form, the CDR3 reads TGTGCCAGCAGCTCGTGGACAGGGTACTACGAGCAGTACTTC. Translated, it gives CASSSWTGYYEQYF.

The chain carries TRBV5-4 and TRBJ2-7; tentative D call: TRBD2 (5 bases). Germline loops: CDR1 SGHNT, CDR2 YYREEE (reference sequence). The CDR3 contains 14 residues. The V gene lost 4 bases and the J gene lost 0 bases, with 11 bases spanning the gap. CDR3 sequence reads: CASSKDSYSYEQYF. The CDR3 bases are TGTGCCAGCAGCAAGGACTCCTACTCCTACGAGCAGTACTTC.

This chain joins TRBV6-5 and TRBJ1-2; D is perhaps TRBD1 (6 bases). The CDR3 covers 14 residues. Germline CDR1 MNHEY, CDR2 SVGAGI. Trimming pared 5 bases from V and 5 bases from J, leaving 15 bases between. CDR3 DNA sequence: TGTGCCAGCAGTCGATCCGGGACAATGTATGGCTACACCTTC. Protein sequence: CASSRSGTMYGYTF.

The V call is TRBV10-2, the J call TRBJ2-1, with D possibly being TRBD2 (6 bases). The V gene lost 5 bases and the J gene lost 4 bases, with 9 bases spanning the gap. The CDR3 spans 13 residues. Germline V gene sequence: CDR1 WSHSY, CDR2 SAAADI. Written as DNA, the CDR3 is TGCGCCAGCAGTTCTAGCGCGTACAATGAGCAGTTCTTC. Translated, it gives CASSSSAYNEQFF.

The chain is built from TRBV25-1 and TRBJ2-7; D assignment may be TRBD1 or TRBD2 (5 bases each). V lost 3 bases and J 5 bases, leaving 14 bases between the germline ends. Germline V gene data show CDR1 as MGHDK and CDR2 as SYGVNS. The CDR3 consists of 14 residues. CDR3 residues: CASSECRDAHEQYF. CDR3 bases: TGTGCCAGCAGTGAGTGCCGGGACGCCCACGAGCAGTACTTC.

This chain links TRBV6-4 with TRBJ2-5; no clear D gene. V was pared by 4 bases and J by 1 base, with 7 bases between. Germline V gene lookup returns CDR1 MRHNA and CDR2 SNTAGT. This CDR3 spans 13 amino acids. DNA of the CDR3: TGTGCCAGCAGTGTTTCACGCCAAGAGACCCAGTACTTC. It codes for CASSVSRQETQYF.

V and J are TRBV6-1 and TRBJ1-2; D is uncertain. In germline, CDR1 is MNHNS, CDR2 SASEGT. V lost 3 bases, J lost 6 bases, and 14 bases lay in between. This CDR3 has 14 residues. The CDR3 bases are TGTGCCAGCAGTGAGCGCGGGGTCGTAGATGGCTACACCTTC. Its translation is CASSERGVVDGYTF.

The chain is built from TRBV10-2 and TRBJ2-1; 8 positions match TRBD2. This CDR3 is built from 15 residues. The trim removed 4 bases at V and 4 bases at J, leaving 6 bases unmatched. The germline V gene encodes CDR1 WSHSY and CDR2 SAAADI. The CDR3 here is CASSALAGTYNEQFF. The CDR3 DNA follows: TGCGCCAGCAGTGCTTTAGCGGGAACTTACAATGAGCAGTTCTTC.

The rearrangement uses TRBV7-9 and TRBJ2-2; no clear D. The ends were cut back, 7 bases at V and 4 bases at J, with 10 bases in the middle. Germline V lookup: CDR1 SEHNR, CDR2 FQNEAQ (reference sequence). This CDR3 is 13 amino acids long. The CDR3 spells CASMQGPTGELFF. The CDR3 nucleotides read TGTGCCAGCATGCAAGGGCCCACCGGGGAGCTGTTTTTT.

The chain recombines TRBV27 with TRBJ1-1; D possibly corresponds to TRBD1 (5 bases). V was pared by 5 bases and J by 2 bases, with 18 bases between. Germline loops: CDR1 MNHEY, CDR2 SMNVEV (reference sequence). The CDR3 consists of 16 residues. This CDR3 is CASSPGPGRPNTEAFF. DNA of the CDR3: TGTGCCAGCAGTCCCGGACCAGGGAGGCCAAACACTGAAGCTTTCTTT.

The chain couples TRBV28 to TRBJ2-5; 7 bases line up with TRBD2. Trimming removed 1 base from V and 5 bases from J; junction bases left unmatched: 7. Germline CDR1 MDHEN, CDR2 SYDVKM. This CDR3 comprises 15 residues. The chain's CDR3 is CASSLYREVGETQYF. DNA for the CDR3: TGTGCCAGCAGTTTATACCGGGAGGTTGGGGAGACCCAGTACTTC.

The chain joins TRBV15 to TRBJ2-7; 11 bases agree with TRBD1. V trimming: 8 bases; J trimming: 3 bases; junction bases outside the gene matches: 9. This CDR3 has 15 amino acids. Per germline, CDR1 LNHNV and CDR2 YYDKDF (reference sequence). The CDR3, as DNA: TGTGCCACCGCTTCCGGGACAGGGGGAGGCTACGAGCAGTACTTC. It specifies CATASGTGGGYEQYF.

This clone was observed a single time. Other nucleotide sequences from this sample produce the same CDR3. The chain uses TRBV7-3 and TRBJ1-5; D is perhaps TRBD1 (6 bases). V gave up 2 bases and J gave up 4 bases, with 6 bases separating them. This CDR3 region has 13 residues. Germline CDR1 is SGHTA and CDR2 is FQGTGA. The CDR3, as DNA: TGTGCCAGCAGCTTAGACAGGAATCAGCCCCAGCATTTT. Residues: CASSLDRNQPQHF.

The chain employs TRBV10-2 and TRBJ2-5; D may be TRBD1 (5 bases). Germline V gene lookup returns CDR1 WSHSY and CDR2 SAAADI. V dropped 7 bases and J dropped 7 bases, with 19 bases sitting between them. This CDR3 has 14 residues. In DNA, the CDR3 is TGCGCCAGCACAGACAAGGGGCTAGGGGTGACCCAGTACTTC. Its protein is CASTDKGLGVTQYF.

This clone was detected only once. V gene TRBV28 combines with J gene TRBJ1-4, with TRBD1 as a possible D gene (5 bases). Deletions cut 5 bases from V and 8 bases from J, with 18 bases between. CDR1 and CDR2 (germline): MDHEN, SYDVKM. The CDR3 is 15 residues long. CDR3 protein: CASSPSGTGGEKLFF. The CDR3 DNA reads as TGTGCCAGCAGTCCCTCCGGGACGGGAGGCGAAAAACTGTTTTTT.

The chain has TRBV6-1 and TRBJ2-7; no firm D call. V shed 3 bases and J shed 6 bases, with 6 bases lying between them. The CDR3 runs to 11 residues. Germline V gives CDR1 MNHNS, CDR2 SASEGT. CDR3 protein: CASSDYPEQYF. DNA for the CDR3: TGTGCCAGCAGTGACTATCCCGAGCAGTACTTC.